This T cell receptor beta chain is from a study of CD8 T cells in Susac syndrome. Germline CDR1 is SGHTA and CDR2 is FQGTGA. The ends lost 3 bases at V and 8 bases at J; junction bases unmatched: 5. The CDR3 covers 13 residues. The authors reverse transcribed roughly 0.5 to 1 ug RNA with random hexamers. Multiplex PCR with immunoSEQ amplified the TCR beta CDR3 across 54 Vbeta and 13 Jbeta. TCRdb used MiXCR to reprocess the immunoSEQ multiplex PCR reads, holding one entry per CDR3 protein. The profile shows around 160,000 distinct CDR3 sequences, less than 95% of them singletons. CD8+ and CD4+ T cells taken from blood had their TCR beta sequenced. The multiple sclerosis controls comprised treatment-naive patients whose relapsing-remitting disease was stable or active. Both CD4+ and CD8+ T cells were negatively isolated, and TEMRA cells underwent FACS enrichment.

The chain uses TRBV7-3 and TRBJ1-2; the match to TRBD1 covers 8 bases. This clonotype was obtained from a human donor with multiple sclerosis. Sample: CD4+ T cells from PBMCs. The CDR3 here is CASSLGQDSGYTF. The CDR3 nucleotides read TGTGCCAGCAGCTTGGGACAGGATAGCGGCTACACCTTC.